This T cell receptor beta chain was sequenced in a study of blood T cell repertoires in COVID-19. Study overall: Sites in the United States, Italy and Spain provided acute and convalescent COVID-19 samples. From T cells, B-cell-depleted T cells, or PBMCs came the material, which was cDNA or gDNA.

The authors' processing: Nucleated cell number was recorded as an estimate derived from reference gene primer amplification. TCRdb's table, derived via immunoSEQ multiplex PCR, lists solely in-frame clones and lacks some. The V and J calls and the clone size are those of that table, but D and trimming were determined from the DNA. The sample lists approximately 30,000 clones, roughly nine tenths occurring once. The V and J ends lost 4 bases and 6 bases respectively, with 14 bases between them. The length of the CDR3 is 14 residues. Per germline, CDR1 SGDLS and CDR2 YYNGEE. The receptor's source is a human donor in a cohort sampled during active COVID-19. The rearrangement uses TRBV9 and TRBJ2-1; D might be TRBD2 (6 bases). The sequenced sample consisted of peripheral blood. This CDR3 is CASSLRDSGNEQFF. The CDR3 region has the DNA TGTGCCAGCAGCTTGCGGGACTCGGGCAATGAGCAGTTCTTC.